This entry concerns a single T cell receptor beta chain. Assay: immunoSEQ multiplex PCR; the TCRdb copy retains only in-frame clones and omits some. The sample has about 220,000 clones, 70% to 85% seen once. This entry comes from a study of blood T cell repertoires in COVID-19. The V end was cut by 5 bases, the J end by 1 base, with 8 bases between. This CDR3 is 14 amino acids long. Germline V gene data show CDR1 as MRHNA and CDR2 as SNTAGT. J is TRBJ2-2 and V is TRBV6-4, with D hard to call. This clonotype was sampled from an older woman who had recovered from COVID-19. Sequencing input: PBMCs or T cells enriched from blood (not recorded which). CDR3 bases: TGTGCCAGCAGTCAGGATCAGAACACCGGGGAGCTGTTTTTT. Its protein is CASSQDQNTGELFF.